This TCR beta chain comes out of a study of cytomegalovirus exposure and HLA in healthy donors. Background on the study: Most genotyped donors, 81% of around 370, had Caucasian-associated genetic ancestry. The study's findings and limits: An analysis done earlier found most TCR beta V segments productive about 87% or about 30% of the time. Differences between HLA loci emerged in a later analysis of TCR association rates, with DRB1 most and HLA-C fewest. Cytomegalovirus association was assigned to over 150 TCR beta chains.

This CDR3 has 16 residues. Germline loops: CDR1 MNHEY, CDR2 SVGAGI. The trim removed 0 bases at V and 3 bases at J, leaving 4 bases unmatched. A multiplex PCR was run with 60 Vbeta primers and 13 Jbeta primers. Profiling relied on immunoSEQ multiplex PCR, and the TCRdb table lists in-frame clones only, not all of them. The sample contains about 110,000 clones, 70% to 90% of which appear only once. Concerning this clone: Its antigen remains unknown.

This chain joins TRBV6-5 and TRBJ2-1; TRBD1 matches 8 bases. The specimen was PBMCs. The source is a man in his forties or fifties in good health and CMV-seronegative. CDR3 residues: CASSYSGQASYNEQFF. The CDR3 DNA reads TGTGCCAGCAGTTACTCGGGACAGGCGAGCTACAATGAGCAGTTCTTC.